The clone carrying this TCR beta chain was observed a few times. Its cognate antigen is unknown. Between the trimmed V and J ends, which lost 0 bases and 1 base, there was a span of 12 bases. This CDR3 comprises 17 residues. Germline-derived CDR1 and CDR2 are MNHGY and SAAAGT. The data were produced by immunoSEQ multiplex PCR, yet TCRdb's version contains in-frame clones alone and is incomplete. Among about 1,500 clones listed, around 25% were seen once. The data are from a study of T cells in localized non-small cell lung cancer. Study-level results: Higher adjacent-lung clonality was associated with shorter survival. The study detected a median roughly 57 of the top 100 tumor clones in adjacent lung. Owing to sequencing of a solitary tumor region, heterogeneity cannot be discounted.

This sequence originates from a male donor at least 60 years old with stage II squamous cell lung carcinoma. The chain links TRBV6-8 to TRBJ2-2; D tentatively reads TRBD1 or TRBD2 (5 bases each). The specimen was normal lung tissue next to the tumor, collected before any cancer treatment. The DNA for the CDR3 is TGTGCCAGCAGTTACTCGGGGCCAGGGAGGAACACCGGGGAGCTGTTTTTT. Protein product: CASSYSGPGRNTGELFF.